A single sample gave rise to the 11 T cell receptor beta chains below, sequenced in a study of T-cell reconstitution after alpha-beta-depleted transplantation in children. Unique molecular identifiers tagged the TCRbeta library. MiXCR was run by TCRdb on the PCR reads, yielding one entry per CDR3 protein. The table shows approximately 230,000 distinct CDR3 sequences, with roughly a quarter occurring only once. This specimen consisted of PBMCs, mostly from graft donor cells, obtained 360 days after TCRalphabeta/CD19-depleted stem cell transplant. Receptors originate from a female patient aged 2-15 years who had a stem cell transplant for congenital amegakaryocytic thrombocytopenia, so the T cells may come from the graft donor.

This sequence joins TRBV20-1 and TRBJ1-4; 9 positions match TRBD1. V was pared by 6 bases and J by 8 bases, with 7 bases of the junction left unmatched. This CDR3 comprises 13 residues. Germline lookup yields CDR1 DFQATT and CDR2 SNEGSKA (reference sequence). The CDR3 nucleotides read TGCAGTGCGCAGACAGGGGGGGACGAAAAACTGTTTTTT. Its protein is CSAQTGGDEKLFF.

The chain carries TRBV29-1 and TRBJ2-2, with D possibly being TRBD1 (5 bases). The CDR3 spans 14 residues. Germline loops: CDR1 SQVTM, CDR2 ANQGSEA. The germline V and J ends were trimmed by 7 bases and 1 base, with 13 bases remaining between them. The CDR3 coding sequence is TGCAGCGCACGGACAAGAAAGAACACCGGGGAGCTGTTTTTT. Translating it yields CSARTRKNTGELFF.

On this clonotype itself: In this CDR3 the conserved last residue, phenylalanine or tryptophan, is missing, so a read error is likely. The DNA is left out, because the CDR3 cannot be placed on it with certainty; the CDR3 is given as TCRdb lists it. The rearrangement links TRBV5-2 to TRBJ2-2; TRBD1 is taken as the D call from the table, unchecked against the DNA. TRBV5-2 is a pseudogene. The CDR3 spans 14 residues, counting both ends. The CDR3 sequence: CAMGPGFSTGELFC.

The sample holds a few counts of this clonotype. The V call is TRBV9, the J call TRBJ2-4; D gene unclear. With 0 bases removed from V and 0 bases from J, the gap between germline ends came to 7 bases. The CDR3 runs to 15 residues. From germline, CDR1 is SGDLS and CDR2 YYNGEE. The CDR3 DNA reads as TGTGCCAGCAGCGTAGAAGGTCTAGCCAAAAACATTCAGTACTTC. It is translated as CASSVEGLAKNIQYF.

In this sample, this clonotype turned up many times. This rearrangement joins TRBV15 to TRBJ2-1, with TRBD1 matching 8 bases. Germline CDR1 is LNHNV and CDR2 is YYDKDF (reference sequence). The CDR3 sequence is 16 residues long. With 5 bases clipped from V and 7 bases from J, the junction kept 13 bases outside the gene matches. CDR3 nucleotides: TGTGCCACCAGCCGACTCGGACAGGGCTCATGGAATGAGCAGTTCTTC. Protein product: CATSRLGQGSWNEQFF.

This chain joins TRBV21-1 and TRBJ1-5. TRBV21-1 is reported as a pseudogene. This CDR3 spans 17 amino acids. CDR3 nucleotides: TGTGCCAGCAGCAAAGCGCTTGGATGGGGTAGCAATCAGCCCCAGCATTTT. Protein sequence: CASSKALGWGSNQPQHF.

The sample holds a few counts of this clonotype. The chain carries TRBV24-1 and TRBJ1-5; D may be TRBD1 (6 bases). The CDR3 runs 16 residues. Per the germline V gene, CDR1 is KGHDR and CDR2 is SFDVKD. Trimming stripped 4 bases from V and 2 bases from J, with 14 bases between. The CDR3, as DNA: TGTGCCACCAGTGAAGGGACATACGTGGGCAATCAGCCCCAGCATTTT. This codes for CATSEGTYVGNQPQHF.

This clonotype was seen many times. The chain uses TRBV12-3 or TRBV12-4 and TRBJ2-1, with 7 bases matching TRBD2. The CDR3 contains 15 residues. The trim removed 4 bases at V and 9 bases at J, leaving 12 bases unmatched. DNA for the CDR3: TGTGCCAGCAGTTCTGATACGACTAGCCACAGTGAGCAGTTCTTC. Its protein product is CASSSDTTSHSEQFF.

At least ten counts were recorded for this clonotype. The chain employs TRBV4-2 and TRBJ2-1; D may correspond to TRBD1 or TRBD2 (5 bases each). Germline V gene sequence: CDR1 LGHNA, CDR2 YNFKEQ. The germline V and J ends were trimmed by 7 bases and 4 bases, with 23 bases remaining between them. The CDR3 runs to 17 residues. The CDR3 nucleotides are TGTGCCAGCATCAGGGACCAGACGGCGAGCGATTACAATGAGCAGTTCTTC. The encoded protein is CASIRDQTASDYNEQFF.

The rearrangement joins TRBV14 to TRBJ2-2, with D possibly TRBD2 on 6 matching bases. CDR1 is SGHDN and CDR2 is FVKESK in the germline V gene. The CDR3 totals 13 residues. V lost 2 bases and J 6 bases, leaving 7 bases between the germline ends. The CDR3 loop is CASSQRLAGELFF. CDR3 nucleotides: TGTGCCAGCAGCCAACGACTAGCCGGGGAGCTGTTTTTT.

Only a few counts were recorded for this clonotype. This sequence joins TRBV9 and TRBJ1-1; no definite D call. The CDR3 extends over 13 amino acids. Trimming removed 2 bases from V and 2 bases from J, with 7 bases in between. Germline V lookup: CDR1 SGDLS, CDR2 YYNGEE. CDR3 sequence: CASSVGPNTEAFF. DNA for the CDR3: TGTGCCAGCAGCGTCGGTCCCAACACTGAAGCTTTCTTT.